This TCR beta chain came from a study of shared clonotypes between healthy human individuals. Points from the study as a whole: Donor clonotype sharing was expected to depend on sequencing depth.

For this clone: Its antigen is undetermined.

A deep-level run was used for the assay. Assay: immunoSEQ multiplex PCR; the TCRdb copy retains only in-frame clones and omits some. The table records fewer than 500,000 clones, almost 80% of them present only once. Germline V gene data show CDR1 as SGHAT and CDR2 as FQDESV (reference sequence). CDR3 length: 14 amino acids. Trimming removed 5 bases at V and 1 base at J, with 11 bases between. For genomic DNA, unsorted samples relied on tens of millions of PBMCs. The chain carries TRBV11-1 and TRBJ1-1, with D possibly matching TRBD1 (5 bases). The receptor was derived from a woman aged 35 to 49 in good health. Some clones in this sample may be carry-over from other donors' samples. The sample comprised PBMCs. CDR3 amino acids: CASSPGRTNTEAFF. In DNA, the CDR3 is TGTGCCAGCAGCCCGGGACGAACGAACACTGAAGCTTTCTTT.